This T cell receptor (beta chain) appears in the sequencing data of a study of T-cell memory formation after mild COVID-19. This clonotype was detected a few times. The J segment lost 8 bases and the V segment lost 1 base, leaving 3 bases of the junction unmatched. Per germline, CDR1 SGHTA and CDR2 FQGNSA. The CDR3 runs 13 residues. One entry per CDR3 protein, called by TCRdb with MiXCR from the 5' RACE reads. The data hold around 390,000 distinct CDR3 sequences, with approximately 15% observed a single time. J is TRBJ1-2 and V is TRBV7-2, with 8 bases fitting TRBD1. The sequence was obtained from a man between 18 and 29 years old who had mild COVID-19 (a few samples of this study predate the infection). Cell type and time point are not known. Sample: PBMCs or a T cell subset sorted from them (not recorded which). The CDR3 reads CASSLVRGRGYTF. DNA of the CDR3: TGTGCCAGCAGCTTAGTCAGGGGGCGAGGCTACACCTTC.